The 10 T cell receptor beta chains below were found in one sample sequenced in a study of control samples from healthy donors and cancer patients. Using immunoSEQ multiplex PCR, the repertoire was profiled, and TCRdb retains in-frame clones only, with some absent. The repertoire holds approximately 140,000 clones, with about 90% as singletons. Sequencing input: blood. All receptors derive from a man between 18 and 35 years old in good health.

This clone was observed a single time. The V gene is TRBV3-1 (or the pseudogene TRBV3-2), the J gene TRBJ2-5; TRBD2 aligns across 8 bases. This CDR3 region has 16 residues. The V and J ends lost 2 bases and 4 bases, in that order; junction bases with no gene match: 9. From germline, CDR1 is LGHDT and CDR2 YNNKEL (reference sequence). This chain's CDR3 is CASSQSNGGGRETQYF. In DNA, the CDR3 is TGTGCCAGCAGCCAATCTAACGGGGGGGGCCGAGAGACCCAGTACTTC.

A word on this clone: The junction departs from the called germline gene at one end, perhaps through a read error. The chain combines TRBV19 with TRBJ1-3; D is ambiguous. Germline V gene data show CDR1 as LNHDA and CDR2 as SQIVND (reference sequence). The CDR3 loop spans 14 amino acids. The CDR3 DNA sequence: TGTGCCAGTAGGATAGGTGAAGCTGGAAACACCATATATTTT. This gives the protein CASRIGEAGNTIYF.

The gene calls are TRBV11-2 and TRBJ2-1; 10 bases agree with TRBD2. The CDR3 contains 18 residues. The J segment lost 6 bases and the V segment lost 1 base, leaving 12 bases of the junction unmatched. Germline V gene lookup returns CDR1 SGHAT and CDR2 FQNNGV. The CDR3 loop is CASSLGRRASGGTNEQFF. The CDR3 DNA is TGTGCCAGCAGCTTAGGCCGGCGGGCTAGCGGGGGAACCAATGAGCAGTTCTTC. Full variable domain (rest looked up from reference TRBV11-2 and TRBJ2-1): EAGVAQSPRYKIIEKRQSVAFWCNPISGHATLYWYQQILGQGPKLLIQFQNNGVVDDSQLPKDRFSAERLKGVDSTLKIQPAKLEDSAVYLCASSLGRRASGGTNEQFFGPGTRLTVL.

This sequence joins TRBV7-9 and TRBJ1-2; 7 nucleotides match TRBD1. Per germline, CDR1 SEHNR and CDR2 FQNEAQ (reference sequence). The J segment lost 3 bases and the V segment lost 0 bases, leaving 1 base of the junction unmatched. The length of the CDR3 is 14 residues. The CDR3 protein is CASSLAGGHYGYTF. The CDR3 region has the DNA TGTGCCAGCAGCTTAGCAGGGGGCCACTATGGCTACACCTTC.

The rearrangement links TRBV19 to TRBJ1-6; unclear D gene. V lost 3 bases to trimming and J lost 0 bases, with 15 bases between them. The germline V gene encodes CDR1 LNHDA and CDR2 SQIVND (reference sequence). This CDR3 is 18 amino acids long. The chain's CDR3 is CASSIEGRKSSYNSPLHF. The CDR3 region has the DNA TGTGCCAGTAGTATTGAGGGCAGGAAGAGCTCCTATAATTCACCCCTCCACTTT.

This clone was seen only once. In DNA form, the CDR3 reads TGCGCCAGCACCATCGACTCCCCGAGCTCCTACGAGCAGTACTTC. Its protein is CASTIDSPSSYEQYF. This chain links TRBV5-1 with TRBJ2-7; D not certain. V gave up 6 bases and J gave up 0 bases, with 16 bases separating them. CDR3 length equals 15 residues. Per germline, CDR1 SGHRS and CDR2 YFSETQ.

V and J are TRBV10-1 and TRBJ2-7; TRBD1 aligns across 11 bases. From germline, CDR1 is WNHNN and CDR2 SYGVQD (reference sequence). The ends lost 9 bases at V and 5 bases at J; junction bases unmatched: 12. This CDR3 contains 15 residues. CDR3 coding DNA: TGCGCCAGAAGACCCTGGACAGGGGGCCTACACGAGCAGTACTTC. Encoded protein: CARRPWTGGLHEQYF.

The V and J genes are TRBV6-5 and TRBJ2-3, with 8 positions matching TRBD1. CDR1 and CDR2 from the germline V gene are MNHEY and SVGAGI. CDR3 length: 16 residues. With V trimmed by 0 bases and J by 4 bases, 6 bases remained unmatched. In DNA, the CDR3 is TGTGCCAGCAGTTACTCGTTCGACAGGGGTGCAGATACGCAGTATTTT. Translating it yields CASSYSFDRGADTQYF.

This chain connects TRBV21-1 to TRBJ1-4; the table's D gene call, TRBD1, was not cross checked with the DNA. TRBV21-1 is listed as a pseudogene. This CDR3 has 13 residues. This CDR3 is CASSPRTAEKLFF. The CDR3, as DNA: TGTGCCAGCAGCCCGCGGACAGCTGAAAAACTGTTTTTT.

V usage is TRBV5-1 and J usage is TRBJ2-3; 9 nucleotides line up with TRBD1. V was pared by 4 bases and J by 3 bases, with 9 bases of the junction left unmatched. Germline V CDR1 and CDR2: SGHRS, YFSETQ. The CDR3 totals 16 residues. The CDR3 nucleotides read TGCGCCAGCAGCGGGGGACAGGGTGGAATGACAGATACGCAGTATTTT. As protein: CASSGGQGGMTDTQYF.